A single sample is the source of the 32 T cell receptor beta chains below, sequenced in a study of T cell changes during pregnancy in multiple sclerosis. Data came from immunoSEQ multiplex PCR; TCRdb stores just in-frame clones and leaves some out. The sample shows approximately 40,000 clones, about 89% of them seen only once. The sequencing used CD8+ T cells from peripheral blood mononuclear cells, collected in the third trimester of pregnancy. These receptors were taken from a female donor with multiple sclerosis, enrolled in a pregnancy study.

This rearrangement joins TRBV5-4 to TRBJ1-1; TRBD1 matches 9 bases. J lost 7 bases, V lost 4 bases, and 14 bases had no gene match. The CDR3 contains 16 residues. Germline V gives CDR1 SGHNT, CDR2 YYREEE (reference sequence). The CDR3 reads CASSQDRTGAFIEAFF. The CDR3 coding sequence is TGTGCCAGCAGCCAAGATAGGACAGGGGCCTTTATTGAAGCTTTCTTT. Full variable domain (rest looked up from reference TRBV5-4 and TRBJ1-1): ETGVTQSPTHLIKTRGQQVTLRCSSQSGHNTVSWYQQALGQGPQFIFQYYREEENGRGNFPPRFSGLQFPNYSSELNVNALELDDSALYLCASSQDRTGAFIEAFFGQGTRLTVV.

In this sample, this clone turned up once. This rearrangement joins TRBV27 to TRBJ1-6; 11 positions agree with TRBD1. Losses at the gene ends were 6 bases for V and 9 bases for J; bases not matched to a gene: 7. Germline V lookup: CDR1 MNHEY, CDR2 SMNVEV (reference sequence). CDR3 length: 15 amino acids. The CDR3 here is CASRVSGTGGSPLHF. CDR3 coding DNA: TGTGCCAGCAGAGTCAGTGGGACAGGGGGTTCACCCCTCCACTTT.

This chain links TRBV7-6 with TRBJ2-1, with D perhaps matching TRBD1 (5 bases). With 0 bases removed from V and 6 bases from J, the gap between germline ends came to 12 bases. Per the germline V gene, CDR1 is SGHVS and CDR2 is FNYEAQ. The CDR3 covers 15 residues. The CDR3 loop is CASSLAGAALNEQFF. The CDR3 bases are TGTGCCAGCAGCTTAGCAGGGGCCGCACTCAATGAGCAGTTCTTC.

This chain connects TRBV30 to TRBJ2-2; tentative D call: TRBD2 (5 bases). This CDR3 contains 13 residues. Germline CDR1 GTSNPN, CDR2 SVGIG (reference sequence). The V and J ends lost 3 bases and 8 bases respectively, with 13 bases between them. CDR3 in DNA: TGTGCCTGGAGGGTCGGGGTCACGGGGGAGCTGTTTTTT. Its translation is CAWRVGVTGELFF.

The rearrangement uses TRBV6-6 and TRBJ2-7; maybe TRBD2 (6 bases). Trimming took off 7 bases at V and 5 bases at J, with 24 bases between the two ends. Germline V lookup: CDR1 MNHNY, CDR2 SVGAGI (reference sequence). The CDR3 loop spans 16 amino acids. The CDR3 nucleotides are TGTGCCAGCATCCCGGGAGAGGGTTGGGGACCTAACGAGCAGTACTTC. This encodes CASIPGEGWGPNEQYF.

The chain carries TRBV29-1 and TRBJ1-1; no clear D. V lost 7 bases to trimming and J lost 4 bases, with 13 bases between them. The CDR3 is 12 amino acids. Germline V CDR1 and CDR2: SQVTM, ANQGSEA. The CDR3: CSATKSITEAFF. The DNA of the CDR3 is TGCAGCGCCACGAAGAGTATCACTGAAGCTTTCTTT.

The CDR3, as DNA: TGTGCCAGCAGTTACTCCCAAACATGGGGAAACACCATATATTTT. Amino acid sequence: CASSYSQTWGNTIYF. The chain uses TRBV6-5 and TRBJ1-3; D gene unclear. V dropped 0 bases and J dropped 4 bases, with 10 bases sitting between them. CDR3 length: 15 residues. CDR1 is MNHEY, CDR2 SVGAGI, per germline.

The chain recombines TRBV19 with TRBJ1-5, with 10 bases matching TRBD1. The CDR3 has 17 amino acids. Trimming at V came to 4 bases and at J to 0 bases, leaving 6 bases not matched to a gene. The germline CDR1 and CDR2 sequences are LNHDA and SQIVND (reference sequence). DNA of the CDR3: TGTGCCAGTAGTACCCGGGACAGGGGATATAGCAATCAGCCCCAGCATTTT. Translating it yields CASSTRDRGYSNQPQHF.

This clone was detected a few times. The chain couples TRBV9 to TRBJ2-1, with 15 bases aligning to TRBD2. The V gene end was trimmed by 4 bases and the J gene end by 6 bases; junction bases not matched to a gene: 5. This CDR3 has 16 amino acids. Germline V gene data show CDR1 as SGDLS and CDR2 as YYNGEE. CDR3 nucleotide sequence: TGTGCCAGCAGCCCCCGGACTAGCGGGGGGGCCAATGAGCAGTTCTTC. Its translation: CASSPRTSGGANEQFF. Together with reference TRBV9 and TRBJ2-1, the CDR3 gives the full variable domain: DSGVTQTPKHLITATGQRVTLRCSPRSGDLSVYWYQQSLDQGLQFLIQYYNGEERAKGNILERFSAQQFPDLHSELNLSSLELGDSALYFCASSPRTSGGANEQFFGPGTRLTVL.

The chain has TRBV9 and TRBJ2-7, with 13 bases matching TRBD2. The CDR3 covers 15 residues. Germline trimming cut 5 bases from V and 3 bases from J; bases unmatched to any gene: 5. Germline CDR1 reads SGDLS; CDR2 reads YYNGEE. The CDR3 loop is CASSTGLAGDYEQYF. CDR3 DNA: TGTGCCAGCAGTACCGGACTAGCGGGGGACTACGAGCAGTACTTC.

The chain is built from TRBV7-9 and TRBJ1-2, with D tentatively TRBD1 (5 bases). Germline V gene lookup returns CDR1 SEHNR and CDR2 FQNEAQ (reference sequence). V gave up 3 bases and J gave up 8 bases, with 13 bases separating them. This CDR3 has 13 residues. CDR3 DNA: TGTGCCAGCAGCTTGACAGCCCAAGAAGGCTACACCTTC. Protein: CASSLTAQEGYTF.

This chain connects TRBV11-3 to TRBJ2-7; TRBD2 is a possible D gene (7 bases). The CDR3 spans 13 residues. Germline lookup yields CDR1 SGHNT and CDR2 YENEEA. V was pared by 4 bases and J by 6 bases, with 13 bases between. The CDR3 DNA reads as TGTGCCAGCAGCTCCCGGGGGGCCGTCGAGCAGTACTTC. Translation gives CASSSRGAVEQYF.

V usage is TRBV14 and J usage is TRBJ1-3, with D perhaps matching TRBD1 (5 bases). Germline assignment: CDR1 SGHDN and CDR2 FVKESK. The CDR3 loop spans 17 amino acids. V lost 3 bases, J lost 5 bases, and 20 bases lay in between. CDR3 loop: CASSHKTGPGGRNTIYF. In DNA form, the CDR3 reads TGTGCCAGCAGCCACAAAACCGGGCCGGGGGGAAGAAACACCATATATTTT. The entire variable domain, with the rest obtained from reference TRBV14 and TRBJ1-3, is as follows: EAGVTQFPSHSVIEKGQTVTLRCDPISGHDNLYWYRRVMGKEIKFLLHFVKESKQDESGMPNNRFLAERTGGTYSTLKVQPAELEDSGVYFCASSHKTGPGGRNTIYFGEGSWLTVV.

The chain uses TRBV11-2 and TRBJ2-3, with 7 bases fitting TRBD2. This CDR3 is 17 amino acids long. J lost 2 bases, V lost 2 bases, and 10 bases had no gene match. Per germline, CDR1 SGHAT and CDR2 FQNNGV. The CDR3 sequence is CASSLMGTSAYTDTQYF. DNA of the CDR3: TGTGCCAGCAGCTTAATGGGCACTAGCGCATACACAGATACGCAGTATTTT.

The chain is built from TRBV7-6 and TRBJ2-5; 7 bases agree with TRBD2. The CDR3 contains 14 residues. The germline V gene has CDR1 SGHVS and CDR2 FNYEAQ. V gave up 0 bases and J gave up 2 bases; unmatched junction bases: 0. The CDR3: CASSLAGGQETQYF. CDR3 in DNA: TGTGCCAGCAGCTTAGCGGGGGGGCAAGAGACCCAGTACTTC. The full variable domain, its missing parts supplied by reference TRBV7-6 and TRBJ2-5, is GAGVSQSPRYKVTKRGQDVALRCDPISGHVSLYWYRQALGQGPEFLTYFNYEAQQDKSGLPNDRFSAERPEGSISTLTIQRTEQRDSAMYRCASSLAGGQETQYFGPGTRLLVL.

The chain uses TRBV5-8 and TRBJ1-1; tentatively, D is TRBD1 (5 bases). CDR1 is SGHTS and CDR2 is YDEGEE in the germline V gene. V lost 1 base and J lost 1, with 8 bases in between. The CDR3 is 14 amino acids. In DNA form, the CDR3 reads TGTGCCAGCAGCTTGCCCGGGGGGAACACTGAAGCTTTCTTT. This encodes CASSLPGGNTEAFF.

This rearrangement joins TRBV25-1 to TRBJ1-1; D might be TRBD1 (6 bases). The V and J ends lost 2 bases and 10 bases respectively, with 8 bases between them. Germline V lookup: CDR1 MGHDK, CDR2 SYGVNS. The length of the CDR3 is 11 residues. The CDR3 reads CASSESRGAFF. The CDR3 region has the DNA TGTGCCAGCAGTGAAAGCAGGGGAGCTTTCTTT.

The chain employs TRBV19 and TRBJ2-1; 10 nucleotides align to TRBD2. The V and J ends lost 5 bases and 6 bases, in that order; junction bases with no gene match: 16. CDR1 and CDR2 from the germline V gene are LNHDA and SQIVND (reference sequence). CDR3 length equals 18 residues. CDR3 region: CASSPVSSGRFLGNEQFF. The CDR3 bases are TGTGCCAGTAGTCCAGTCAGTAGCGGGAGGTTCTTGGGCAATGAGCAGTTCTTC. Full variable domain (remainder filled in from reference TRBV19 and TRBJ2-1): DGGITQSPKYLFRKEGQNVTLSCEQNLNHDAMYWYRQDPGQGLRLIYYSQIVNDFQKGDIAEGYSVSREKKESFPLTVTSAQKNPTAFYLCASSPVSSGRFLGNEQFFGPGTRLTVL.

The chain has TRBV5-8 and TRBJ1-2; a weak D match, TRBD1 (6 bases). The V gene lost 4 bases and the J gene lost 6 bases, with 19 bases spanning the gap. Germline values: CDR1 SGHTS, CDR2 YDEGEE. The CDR3 totals 15 residues. CDR3 nucleotides: TGTGCCAGCAGCCCGGTGGGGGCGAGAAAGGATGGCTACACCTTC. Its translation is CASSPVGARKDGYTF.

The count of this clone is one. This chain uses TRBV7-6 with TRBJ1-4, with 10 bases identical to TRBD1. Germline values: CDR1 SGHVS, CDR2 FNYEAQ. The CDR3 is made up of 17 amino acids. The junction had 3 bases not matched to a gene; V was cut back by 2 bases and J by 0 bases. Here the CDR3 reads CASSLRGQGTTNEKLFF. CDR3 coding DNA: TGTGCCAGCAGCTTACGGGGACAGGGGACAACTAATGAAAAACTGTTTTTT.

The chain uses TRBV28 and TRBJ1-1; D may be TRBD1 (6 bases). The germline CDR1 and CDR2 sequences are MDHEN and SYDVKM. This CDR3 is 18 amino acids long. Trimming took 1 base from V and 4 from J, leaving 22 bases between them. The CDR3 is CASSLFSNRQEGGTEAFF. The DNA for the CDR3 is TGTGCCAGCAGTTTATTCTCGAACCGACAGGAAGGGGGCACTGAAGCTTTCTTT.

The chain has TRBV4-1 and TRBJ1-2, with 8 positions matching TRBD1. Unmatched junction bases numbered 8, after V lost 8 bases and J lost 3 bases. CDR3 length: 14 residues. The germline gives CDR1 MGHRA, CDR2 YSYEKL. The CDR3 here is CASLPLGQDYGYTF. In DNA form, the CDR3 reads TGCGCCAGCCTGCCTTTGGGACAGGACTATGGCTACACCTTC.

V usage is TRBV19 and J usage is TRBJ2-1, with TRBD2 matching 11 bases. Germline V CDR1 and CDR2: LNHDA, SQIVND (reference sequence). Unmatched junction bases numbered 6, after V lost 7 bases and J lost 7 bases. This CDR3 spans 14 amino acids. CDR3 nucleotide sequence: TGTGCCAGTACCATAGCGGGAGGGCAGAATGAGCAGTTCTTC. Encoded protein: CASTIAGGQNEQFF.

The chain couples TRBV2 to TRBJ2-7, with 7 bases aligning to TRBD2. Germline V gene sequence: CDR1 SNHLY, CDR2 FYNNEI. The CDR3 is made up of 15 amino acids. Losses at the gene ends were 10 bases for V and 2 bases for J; bases not matched to a gene: 14. The CDR3 DNA follows: TGTGCCACTCAAGGAGGGAGGGACCTAGCCTACGAGCAGTACTTC. It translates to CATQGGRDLAYEQYF.

This chain links TRBV6-5 with TRBJ2-2; weak D call: TRBD1 (5 bases). The germline V gene has CDR1 MNHEY and CDR2 SVGAGI. The CDR3 covers 14 residues. Trimming cost V 6 bases and J 3 bases, with 11 bases left between them. Written as DNA, the CDR3 is TGTGCCAGCAGCCTGACAGCTTACACCGGGGAGCTGTTTTTT. This gives the protein CASSLTAYTGELFF.

J is TRBJ1-5 and V is TRBV2; a weak D match, TRBD1 (5 bases). The germline V and J ends were trimmed by 7 bases and 7 bases, with 14 bases remaining between them. Germline CDR1 and CDR2: SNHLY and FYNNEI. This CDR3 is built from 13 residues. The CDR3, as DNA: TGTGCCAGCAAACAGGACGCAGGACAGCCCCAGCATTTT. Protein sequence: CASKQDAGQPQHF.

V and J are TRBV6-6 and TRBJ2-7; maybe TRBD1 (6 bases). V was shortened by 6 bases and J by 5 bases, with 20 bases between the two germline ends. CDR1 and CDR2 (germline): MNHNY, SVGAGI (reference sequence). There are 15 residues in the CDR3. The CDR3 DNA is TGTGCCAGCAGCCCCAGTCTGGGACACAACCACGAGCAGTACTTC. Amino acid sequence: CASSPSLGHNHEQYF.

The chain joins TRBV27 to TRBJ1-5; D is undetermined. Trimming took 4 bases from V and 9 from J, leaving 7 bases between them. The CDR3 has 11 residues. Germline assignment: CDR1 MNHEY and CDR2 SMNVEV (reference sequence). CDR3 nucleotides: TGTGCCAGCAGTTCGGGAGGGCCCCAGCATTTT. It translates to CASSSGGPQHF.

The chain joins TRBV5-1 to TRBJ2-1; the match to TRBD1 covers 9 bases. The CDR3 consists of 15 residues. Trimming removed 5 bases from V and 2 bases from J; junction bases left unmatched: 5. The germline gives CDR1 SGHRS, CDR2 YFSETQ. This chain's CDR3 is CASREDRGPYNEQFF. Here the CDR3 DNA reads TGCGCCAGCAGAGAGGACAGGGGACCCTACAATGAGCAGTTCTTC.

CDR3 region: CASSAASGLNTGELFF. CDR3 in DNA: TGTGCCAGCAGCGCCGCTAGCGGGCTGAACACCGGGGAGCTGTTTTTT. This chain uses TRBV11-3 with TRBJ2-2; 8 bases are shared with TRBD2. Trimming took 5 bases from V and 1 from J; bases not matched to a gene: 6. CDR1 and CDR2 (germline): SGHNT, YENEEA. This CDR3 comprises 16 residues.

J is TRBJ1-2 and V is TRBV11-1, with 10 bases identical to TRBD1. There are 15 residues in the CDR3. The V gene's germline CDR1 is SGHAT and CDR2 FQDESV (reference sequence). Trimming removed 6 bases from V and 8 bases from J; junction bases left unmatched: 12. The CDR3 sequence is CASRPGTGDLQGYTF. The CDR3 DNA follows: TGTGCCAGCAGACCCGGGACAGGGGACCTCCAGGGCTACACCTTC.

The CDR3: CASKRQGGTEAFF. CDR3 coding DNA: TGTGCCAGCAAGAGACAGGGCGGCACTGAAGCTTTCTTT. The chain links TRBV6-5 to TRBJ1-1, with 7 bases aligning to TRBD1. J lost 4 bases, V lost 7 bases, and 6 bases had no gene match. The CDR3 runs 13 residues. Germline V gives CDR1 MNHEY, CDR2 SVGAGI.